These T cell receptor beta chains were read from a single sample in a study of shared clonotypes between healthy human individuals. The repertoire was sequenced with immunoSEQ multiplex PCR; TCRdb's copy has only in-frame clones and lacks some. The data hold about 800,000 clones, with approximately 97% observed a single time. Sequencing input: naive CD8+ T cells sorted from blood. The origin of the receptors is a man aged 30 to 39 in good health. Each CDR3 is given with its conserved first and last residue. A D gene is named only where the DNA matches it firmly. Expanded clones are given a class, and other clones once, few, many or no size at all.

J gene,V gene,clone size,D gene,CDR3 DNA,CDR3 protein
TRBJ2-7,TRBV28,many,TRBD1,TGTGCCAGCAGTTTAACAGGGGGCCTTACCTACGAGCAGTACTTC,CASSLTGGLTYEQYF
TRBJ2-1,TRBV4-1,-,-,TGCGCCAGCAGCCAAAGCAGGGCCCTTTACAATGAGCAGTTCTTC,CASSQSRALYNEQFF
TRBJ2-3,TRBV6-1,-,-,TGTGCCAGCAGTGAAAGGCGGGGCCTGGGAGGCAGGAGCACAGATACGCAGTATTTT,CASSERRGLGGRSTDTQYF
TRBJ2-7,TRBV4-3,-,-,TGCGCCAGCAGCCAAGATGGGGCAGGGAGAGGCGAGCAGTACTTC,CASSQDGAGRGEQYF
TRBJ2-1,TRBV7-9,-,-,TGTGCCAGCAGCTTAGAAGGGGCTACCTCCTTTGGCAATGAGCAGTTCTTC,CASSLEGATSFGNEQFF
TRBJ2-1,TRBV1,-,-,TGCACCAGCAGCCCCATGGGACTAGCGGGAGAGGAATCCTACAATGAGCAGTTCTTC,CTSSPMGLAGEESYNEQFF
TRBJ2-7,TRBV11-2,-,-,TGTGCCAGCAGCTTTTCCGTCTTAGGGAACTACGAGCAGTACTTC,CASSFSVLGNYEQYF
TRBJ2-7,TRBV25-1,-,TRBD1,TGTGCCAGTTCCGGGACAGGGTCGTCGTTTACTCGTTCCTACGAGCAGTACTTC,CASSGTGSSFTRSYEQYF
TRBJ2-2,TRBV5-5,-,-,TGTGCCAGCAGCTCCCACCAGGGGCGGGAGCTGTTTTTT,CASSSHQGRELFF
TRBJ1-1,TRBV19,-,-,TGTGCCAGCATTCTCAGGGATAAAGCTTTCTTT,CASILRDKAFF
TRBJ2-1,TRBV27,-,TRBD2,TGTGCCAGCAGCCCAGCGGGAGTGCCCGGGAATGAGCAGTTCTTC,CASSPAGVPGNEQFF
TRBJ1-5,TRBV9,-,TRBD1,TGTGCCAGCAGCGTGGGGACAGCAGATCAGCCCCAGCATTTT,CASSVGTADQPQHF
TRBJ2-7,TRBV4-1,-,-,TGCGCCAGCAGCCCGGGGACGGCGGAATGGCCTCAGTACTTC,CASSPGTAEWPQYF
TRBJ2-7,TRBV11-2,-,-,TGTGCCAGCAGCTTTGGGGTCTACGAGCAGTACTTC,CASSFGVYEQYF
TRBJ2-1,TRBV6-6,-,TRBD2,TGTGCCAGCAGTTCCGGACTAGCGGTTAATGAGCAGTTCTTC,CASSSGLAVNEQFF
TRBJ2-1,TRBV29-1,-,-,TGCAGCGTTGAAGATCCCCGGACAGAGACTAATGAGCAGTTCTTC,CSVEDPRTETNEQFF
TRBJ1-4,TRBV28,once,-,TGTGCCAGCACCAATTGGACCGAGACTAATGAAAAACTGTTTTTT,CASTNWTETNEKLFF
TRBJ2-3,TRBV7-6,-,-,TGTGCCAGCAGCTTAGGGGGCGCCGGGCAGTATTTT,CASSLGGAGQYF
TRBJ2-2,TRBV9,-,TRBD2,TGTGCCAGCAGCGTAAGCGGGAGTCACACCGGGGAGCTGTTTTTT,CASSVSGSHTGELFF
TRBJ2-3,TRBV4-3,-,-,TGCGCCAGCAGCCAAGGCGGTAGGGCCGGAGATACGCAGTATTTT,CASSQGGRAGDTQYF
TRBJ2-1,TRBV7-2,-,TRBD2,TGTGCCAGCAGCCTCCCCTTTAGCGGGAGGAGATACAATGAGCAGTTCTTC,CASSLPFSGRRYNEQFF
TRBJ1-1,TRBV6-1,-,-,TGTGCCAGCAGTTTGGGGGGAATCCCTGAAGCTTTCTTT,CASSLGGIPEAFF
TRBJ2-5,TRBV29-1,-,TRBD2,TGCAGCGTTAATCTAGCGGGAGGGCAAGAGACCCAGTACTTC,CSVNLAGGQETQYF
TRBJ2-7,TRBV6-6,once,-,TGTGCCAGCAGTTACTCCGGACGGGACTACGAGCAGTACTTC,CASSYSGRDYEQYF
TRBJ2-7,TRBV7-9,-,TRBD1,TGTGCCAGCAGCCCAACAGGGGCCGCCTACGAGCAGTACTTC,CASSPTGAAYEQYF
TRBJ2-4,TRBV4-2,once,-,TGTGCCAGCAGCCCGGGACTAGCCAAAAACATTCAGTACTTC,CASSPGLAKNIQYF
TRBJ2-1,TRBV28,-,-,TGTGCCAGCACCCAGGGCGGAAGGGCCGATGAGCAGTTCTTC,CASTQGGRADEQFF
TRBJ2-1,TRBV9,-,-,TGTGCCAGCAGCGTAGAAGCGAGTTTTGTAAAAGGTGAGCAGTTCTTC,CASSVEASFVKGEQFF
TRBJ2-2,TRBV4-2,-,TRBD2,TGTGCCAGCAGCCCCCGACTAGCGGAGGAGTGGTCGGGGCCCGGGGAGCTGTTTTTT,CASSPRLAEEWSGPGELFF
TRBJ1-1,TRBV27,once,-,TGTGCCAGCAGTACGCAACAGGGAGGAAACACTGAAGCTTTCTTT,CASSTQQGGNTEAFF
TRBJ2-1,TRBV7-9,once,TRBD1,TGTGCCAGCAGCTCTCCCGGGACAGGGCACAATGAGCAGTTCTTC,CASSSPGTGHNEQFF
TRBJ2-4,TRBV6-9,-,-,TGTGCCGGGGAGACTTATCTAGCCAAAAACATTCAGTACTTC,CAGETYLAKNIQYF
TRBJ1-2,TRBV29-1,-,-,TGCAGCGTACTCAGAGGCTGGGGCTATGGCTACACCTTC,CSVLRGWGYGYTF
TRBJ1-1,TRBV6-1,-,-,TGTGCCAGCAGTGAAGCTCTTTTGACGGCGCTGGAGGCTTTCTTT,CASSEALLTALEAFF
TRBJ1-1,TRBV29-1,-,-,TGCAGCGTATACCAGGGGAGTGGGAACACTGAAGCTTTCTTT,CSVYQGSGNTEAFF
TRBJ1-1,TRBV27,-,-,TGTGCCAGCGGGTTCGACGGCACGAACACTGAAGCTTTCTTT,CASGFDGTNTEAFF
TRBJ2-1,TRBV28,once,TRBD2,TGTGCTTTAAGTAGCGGGATCTACAATGAGCAGTTCTTC,CALSSGIYNEQFF
TRBJ1-4,TRBV7-2,-,-,TGTGCCAGCAGTCTTAGGGGGGGAGTTGAAAAACTGTTTTTT,CASSLRGGVEKLFF
TRBJ2-7,TRBV7-7,-,TRBD1,TGTGCTAGCAGCTTAGGACAGGGGGAGACTTACGAGCAGTACTTC,CASSLGQGETYEQYF
TRBJ2-3,TRBV11-2,-,TRBD1,TGTGCCAGCAGAAAAGACAGGGCAGATACGCAGTATTTT,CASRKDRADTQYF
TRBJ2-1,TRBV25-1,-,TRBD1,TGTGCCAGCAGTGAGGCCCCGACAGGGTATGATGGCTACAATGAGCAGTTCTTC,CASSEAPTGYDGYNEQFF
TRBJ2-7,TRBV28,-,-,TGTGCCAGCAGTTTATGGGGCCTCTCCTACGAGCAGTACTTC,CASSLWGLSYEQYF
TRBJ2-2,TRBV7-2,-,TRBD1,TGTGCCAGCAGCCTACACCGACTTGGGACAGGGGGCTCCGGGGAGCTGTTTTTT,CASSLHRLGTGGSGELFF
TRBJ2-1,TRBV28,-,-,TGTGCCAGCAGTTTTACGGAGTGGGAGCAGTTCTTC,CASSFTEWEQFF
TRBJ2-7,TRBV9,-,TRBD1,TGTGCCAGCAGCGCAGGGACAGGGGTCTCCTACGAGCAGTACTTC,CASSAGTGVSYEQYF
TRBJ1-1,TRBV27,-,-,TGTGCCAGCAGTTTATGGCAGGGATCAGACACTGAAGCTTTCTTT,CASSLWQGSDTEAFF
TRBJ1-3,TRBV10-3,-,-,TGTGCCATCAGGGACCGAGACTCTGGAAACACCATATATTTT,CAIRDRDSGNTIYF
TRBJ2-1,TRBV7-7,-,TRBD1,TGTGCTAGCAGCAAGGGACAGGGGCACAATGAGCAGTTCTTC,CASSKGQGHNEQFF
TRBJ2-5,TRBV5-8,-,-,TGTGCCAGCAGCCCCCTCTACGGGAGCAACCAAGAGACCCAGTACTTC,CASSPLYGSNQETQYF
TRBJ2-3,TRBV4-1,-,-,TGCGCCAGCAGCCAAGTGCAGGTTGGGGATACGCAGTATTTT,CASSQVQVGDTQYF
TRBJ1-1,TRBV29-1,-,TRBD1,TGCAGCGTTGAAGTGCCCCGGACAGGGAGGCTGAACACTGAAGCTTTCTTT,CSVEVPRTGRLNTEAFF
TRBJ2-7,TRBV18,-,-,TGTGCCAGCTCACGAGTAGCAGGTGGGAACCGCGCTCACGAGCAGTACTTC,CASSRVAGGNRAHEQYF
TRBJ2-7,TRBV7-9,few,TRBD1,TGTGCCAGCAGCGGGGGGACAGGGGTCTCCTACGAGCAGTACTTC,CASSGGTGVSYEQYF
TRBJ2-2,TRBV6-5,-,-,TGTGCCGGTTCCGGGACACGGAAAGAGCTAAGGGAGCTGTTTTTT,CAGSGTRKELRELFF
TRBJ1-5,TRBV7-9,-,-,TGTGCCAGCAGCTCGGAGGCAGGGAAGAGGGGCCCCCAGCATTTT,CASSSEAGKRGPQHF
TRBJ1-5,TRBV28,once,-,TGTGCCAGCATCCATCCCCGGGACGGAAATCAGCCCCAGCATTTT,CASIHPRDGNQPQHF
TRBJ2-5,TRBV7-9,-,-,TGTGCCAGCAGCTTAGTTCTGACTGGGGAATTCCAAGAGACCCAGTACTTC,CASSLVLTGEFQETQYF
TRBJ2-3,TRBV30,-,-,TGTGCCTGGAGTTCTGTTTCGGGCACAGATACGCAGTATTTT,CAWSSVSGTDTQYF
TRBJ2-7,TRBV6-1,-,TRBD2,TGTGCCAGCAGTGGGACTAGCGTCAGGAGCTCCTACGAGCAGTACTTC,CASSGTSVRSSYEQYF
TRBJ1-1,TRBV14,-,-,TGTGCCAGCACGAAGTGGGGAAACACTGAAGCTTTCTTT,CASTKWGNTEAFF